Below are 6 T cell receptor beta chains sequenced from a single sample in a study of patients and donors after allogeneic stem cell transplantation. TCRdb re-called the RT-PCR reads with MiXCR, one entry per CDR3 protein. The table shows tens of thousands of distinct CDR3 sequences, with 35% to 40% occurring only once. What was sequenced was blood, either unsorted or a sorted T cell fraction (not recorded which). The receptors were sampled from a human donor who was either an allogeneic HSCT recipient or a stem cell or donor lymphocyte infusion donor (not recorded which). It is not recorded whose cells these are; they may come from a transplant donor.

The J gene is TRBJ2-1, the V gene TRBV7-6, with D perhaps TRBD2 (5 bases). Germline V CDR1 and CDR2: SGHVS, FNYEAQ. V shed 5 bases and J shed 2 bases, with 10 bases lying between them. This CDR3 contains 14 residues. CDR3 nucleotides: TGTGCCAGCAGCCCAGGACTTACCTACAATGAGCAGTTCTTC. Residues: CASSPGLTYNEQFF.

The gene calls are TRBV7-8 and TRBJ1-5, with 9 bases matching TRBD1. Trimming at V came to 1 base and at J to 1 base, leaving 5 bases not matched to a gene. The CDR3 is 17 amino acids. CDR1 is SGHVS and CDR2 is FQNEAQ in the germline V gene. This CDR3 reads CASSLVGTGRSNQPQHF. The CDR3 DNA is TGTGCCAGCAGCTTAGTAGGGACAGGGCGCAGCAATCAGCCCCAGCATTTT.

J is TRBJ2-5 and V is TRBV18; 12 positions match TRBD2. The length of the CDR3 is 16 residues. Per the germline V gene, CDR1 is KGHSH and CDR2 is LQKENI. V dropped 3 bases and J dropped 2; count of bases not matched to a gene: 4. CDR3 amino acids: CASSPTSGSSQETQYF. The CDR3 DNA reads TGTGCCAGCTCACCGACTAGCGGGAGTAGTCAAGAGACCCAGTACTTC. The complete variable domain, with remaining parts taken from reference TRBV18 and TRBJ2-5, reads NAGVMQNPRHLVRRRGQEARLRCSPMKGHSHVYWYRQLPEEGLKFMVYLQKENIIDESGMPKERFSAEFPKEGPSILRIQQVVRGDSAAYFCASSPTSGSSQETQYFGPGTRLLVL.

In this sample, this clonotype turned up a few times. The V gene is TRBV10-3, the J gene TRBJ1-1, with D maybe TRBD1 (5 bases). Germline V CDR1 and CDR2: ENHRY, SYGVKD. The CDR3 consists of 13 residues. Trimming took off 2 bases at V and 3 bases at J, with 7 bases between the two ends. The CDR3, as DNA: TGTGCCATCAGTGAGCAAGGGGACACTGAAGCTTTCTTT. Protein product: CAISEQGDTEAFF.

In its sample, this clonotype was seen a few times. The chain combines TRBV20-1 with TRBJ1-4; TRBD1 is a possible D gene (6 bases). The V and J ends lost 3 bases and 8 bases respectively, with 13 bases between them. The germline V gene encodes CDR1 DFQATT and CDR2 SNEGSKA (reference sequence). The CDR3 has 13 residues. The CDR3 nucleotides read TGCAGTGCTAGTATACAGGGTACGGAAAAACTGTTTTTT. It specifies CSASIQGTEKLFF.

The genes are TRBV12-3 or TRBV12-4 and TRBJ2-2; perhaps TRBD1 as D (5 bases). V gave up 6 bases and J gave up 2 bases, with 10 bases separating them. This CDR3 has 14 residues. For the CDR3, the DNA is TGTGCCAGCAGCCCCCAGGGTAACACCGGGGAGCTGTTTTTT. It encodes CASSPQGNTGELFF.